The 17 T cell receptor beta chains listed next were all sequenced from one sample in a study of blood T cell repertoires in COVID-19 (dated by TCRdb to 2020 to 2022). To prepare the library, the immunoSEQ multiplex PCR assay was applied. The source is immuneACCESS, and TCRdb retained only in-frame sequences with V and J called. Part of the clones is not carried over; for the studies checked, unresolved V genes explain less than half of this, and the remainder is unexplained. The sample has 200,000 or so clones on record, 65% to 85% of them singletons. Around 2.7% of the sample is held by the ten biggest clonotypes. Sequenced input: peripheral blood. These receptors all come from a woman in her thirties who had recovered from COVID-19.

The V and J genes are TRBV28 and TRBJ2-3; 8 bases are a match to TRBD2. The CDR3 sequence is 14 residues long. Germline-derived CDR1 and CDR2 are MDHEN and SYDVKM. V dropped 9 bases and J dropped 4; count of bases not matched to a gene: 9. The CDR3, as DNA: TGTGCCAGTGAGCCTAGCGGGTCGTCAGATACGCAGTATTTT. Protein: CASEPSGSSDTQYF. The full variable domain, in which reference TRBV28 and TRBJ2-3 provide the parts outside the CDR3, is DVKVTQSSRYLVKRTGEKVFLECVQDMDHENMFWYRQDPGLGLRLIYFSYDVKMKEKGDIPEGYSVSREKKERFSLILESASTNQTSMYLCASEPSGSSDTQYFGPGTRLTVL.

This chain uses TRBV9 with TRBJ2-7; 7 bases are a match to TRBD1. Germline loops: CDR1 SGDLS, CDR2 YYNGEE. V shed 0 bases and J 5 bases; nucleotides not matched to a gene: 5. CDR3 length equals 14 residues. The CDR3 bases are TGTGCCAGCAGCGTAGCTCCGACAGGGAACGAGCAGTACTTC. It translates to CASSVAPTGNEQYF.

V is TRBV6-1 and J is TRBJ2-7; 12 bases agree with TRBD2. Trimming took 6 bases from V and 3 from J; bases not matched to a gene: 6. The CDR3 has 15 residues. Germline CDR1 is MNHNS and CDR2 is SASEGT. CDR3 in amino acids: CASRLAGGPNYEQYF. As DNA, the CDR3 is TGTGCCAGCAGGCTAGCGGGAGGGCCGAACTACGAGCAGTACTTC.

This chain connects TRBV7-8 to TRBJ1-3; 9 nucleotides align to TRBD1. Trimming took 5 bases from V and 4 from J; bases not matched to a gene: 6. This CDR3 is built from 15 residues. CDR1 is SGHVS and CDR2 is FQNEAQ in the germline V gene. The CDR3 nucleotides read TGTGCCAGCAGCCGTACAGGGGGCGCGGGAAACACCATATATTTT. Translation gives CASSRTGGAGNTIYF.

The chain links TRBV4-1 to TRBJ2-4; 9 bases map to TRBD1. Germline V gives CDR1 MGHRA, CDR2 YSYEKL. The V segment lost 5 bases and the J segment 0 bases; nucleotides outside the gene matches: 14. The CDR3 is 19 amino acids. The CDR3 DNA reads as TGCGCCAGCAGCGAAAAAGGACAGGGGTCCCAACTAGCCAAAAACATTCAGTACTTC. Amino acid sequence: CASSEKGQGSQLAKNIQYF.

The chain couples TRBV3-1 (or the pseudogene TRBV3-2) to TRBJ2-7, with 9 nucleotides matching TRBD1. The germline gives CDR1 LGHDT, CDR2 YNNKEL (reference sequence). The V gene end was trimmed by 4 bases and the J gene end by 7 bases; junction bases not matched to a gene: 5. The CDR3 contains 13 residues. The CDR3 DNA reads as TGTGCCAGCAGCCCCGGGACAGGGAGGGAGCAGTACTTC. It yields the protein CASSPGTGREQYF.

This CDR3 is CASSPGTSGRAGEQFF. The DNA of the CDR3 is TGTGCCAGCAGCCCCGGGACTAGCGGGAGGGCCGGTGAGCAGTTCTTC. This chain links TRBV7-2 with TRBJ2-1; TRBD2 matches 16 bases. From germline, CDR1 is SGHTA and CDR2 FQGNSA. The J segment lost 9 bases and the V segment lost 5 bases, leaving 7 bases of the junction unmatched. This CDR3 is built from 16 residues.

CDR3: CASSPGLPNTGELFF. The CDR3 DNA is TGTGCCAGTAGCCCGGGACTCCCGAACACCGGGGAGCTGTTTTTT. The rearrangement links TRBV19 to TRBJ2-2; D may be TRBD2 (6 bases). This CDR3 is built from 15 residues. Germline lookup yields CDR1 LNHDA and CDR2 SQIVND (reference sequence). V was trimmed by 6 bases and J by 0 bases, leaving 11 bases between them.

The chain employs TRBV6-6 and TRBJ1-2; TRBD1 matches at 7 bases. V trimming: 2 bases; J trimming: 2 bases; junction bases outside the gene matches: 8. The CDR3 spans 16 residues. Germline CDR1 reads MNHNY; CDR2 reads SVGAGI (reference sequence). In nucleotides, the CDR3 is TGTGCCAGCAGTTACCCCGACGGACAGGAGAACTATGGCTACACCTTC. This encodes CASSYPDGQENYGYTF.

This chain uses TRBV6-5 with TRBJ2-1; TRBD2 might be the D (5 bases). CDR1 is MNHEY and CDR2 is SVGAGI in the germline V gene. V shed 7 bases and J shed 4 bases, with 11 bases lying between them. The CDR3 covers 13 residues. CDR3 nucleotides: TGTGCCAGCACTAGCAAACCGTACAATGAGCAGTTCTTC. Translation: CASTSKPYNEQFF.

In DNA, the CDR3 is TGTGCCAGCAGTGAAGTGGAGGGCGGTGGCTACACCTTC. Translating it yields CASSEVEGGGYTF. The rearrangement uses TRBV2 and TRBJ1-2; D is uncertain. The CDR3 sequence is 13 residues long. With 1 base removed from V and 7 bases from J, the gap between germline ends came to 10 bases. CDR1 and CDR2 from the germline V gene are SNHLY and FYNNEI.

The genes are TRBV29-1 and TRBJ2-1; 7 bases are shared with TRBD2. This CDR3 is built from 14 residues. V was clipped by 7 bases and J by 1 base; unmatched bases: 7. The V gene's germline CDR1 is SQVTM and CDR2 ANQGSEA. CDR3: CSGSQRGSYNEQFF. DNA of the CDR3: TGCAGCGGGTCACAGCGGGGTTCCTACAATGAGCAGTTCTTC.

J is TRBJ2-7 and V is TRBV6-6; D might be TRBD1 (6 bases). CDR3 length: 13 residues. From germline, CDR1 is MNHNY and CDR2 SVGAGI (reference sequence). V lost 5 bases and J 2 bases, leaving 10 bases between the germline ends. DNA for the CDR3: TGTGCCAGCAGTAACAGGGATGCCTACGAGCAGTACTTC. It codes for CASSNRDAYEQYF.

The chain employs TRBV7-9 and TRBJ2-7, with 10 bases lining up with TRBD2. Germline loops: CDR1 SEHNR, CDR2 FQNEAQ (reference sequence). Trimming took 3 bases from V and 7 from J; bases not matched to a gene: 0. CDR3 length: 12 amino acids. As DNA, the CDR3 is TGTGCCAGCAGCTTGACTAGCGGGGAGCAGTACTTC. Its protein product is CASSLTSGEQYF.

The chain carries TRBV12-3 or TRBV12-4 and TRBJ2-7, with D unresolved. V was trimmed by 2 bases and J by 3 bases, leaving 2 bases between them. The CDR3 consists of 11 residues. CDR3 protein: CASSLYYEQYF. In nucleotides, the CDR3 is TGTGCCAGCAGTTTATACTACGAGCAGTACTTC.

For the CDR3, the DNA is TGTGCCACCAGTGTGAGGGAAGGAGAAAAACTGTTTTTT. Its protein is CATSVREGEKLFF. The rearrangement joins TRBV15 to TRBJ1-4; D unresolved. Trimming pared 6 bases from V and 8 bases from J, leaving 13 bases between. CDR3 length equals 13 residues. The germline V gene has CDR1 LNHNV and CDR2 YYDKDF (reference sequence). Together with reference TRBV15 and TRBJ1-4, the CDR3 gives the full variable domain: DAMVIQNPRYQVTQFGKPVTLSCSQTLNHNVMYWYQQKSSQAPKLLFHYYDKDFNNEADTPDNFQSRRPNTSFCFLDIRSPGLGDTAMYLCATSVREGEKLFFGSGTQLSVL.

The chain combines TRBV6-5 with TRBJ2-2; D call uncertain. Germline V CDR1 and CDR2: MNHEY, SVGAGI. CDR3 length equals 12 residues. Deletions cut 6 bases from V and 4 bases from J, with 6 bases between. CDR3 region: CASSQITGELFF. CDR3 sequence (DNA): TGTGCCAGCAGCCAGATCACCGGGGAGCTGTTTTTT.